The rows below give T cell receptor beta chains drawn from one sample of a study of T cells in Graves' hyperthyroidism and ophthalmopathy. TCRdb reprocessed the multiplex PCR reads via MiXCR and lists one record per CDR3 protein. The table shows a few hundred thousand distinct CDR3 sequences, with 46% occurring only once. The sample was peripheral blood or thyroid tissue (not recorded which). All receptors derive from a woman aged 18 to 35 with Graves' hyperthyroidism. The CDR3 runs from the conserved cysteine through the conserved F or W. A D gene is named only where the DNA matches it firmly. Clone size is shown for a subset of rows, as once, few, many or a class of expanded clone.

j_gene | v_gene | abundance | d_gene | CDR3nt | CDR3aa
TRBJ1-2 | TRBV2 | many | . | TGTGCCAGCAGGACGGTAGCTAACTATGGCTACACCTTC | CASRTVANYGYTF
TRBJ2-5 | TRBV11-1 | . | . | TGTGCCAGCAGCAGTTACAGGGAAGCGGAGACCCAGTGCTTC | CASSSYREAETQCF
TRBJ2-5 | TRBV5-8 | many | . | TGTGCCAGCAGCTTGGGGCACCTCAGGGGAGAGACCCAGTACTTC | CASSLGHLRGETQYF
TRBJ2-2 | TRBV2 | . | . | TGTGCCAGCAGCATGGCAGCCGGGACAGGGGAGCTGTTTTTT | CASSMAAGTGELFF
TRBJ2-7 | TRBV20-1 | . | . | TGCAGTGCTTCAGGACACGAGCAGTACTTC | CSASGHEQYF
TRBJ1-3 | TRBV19 | many | . | TGTGCCAGTAGTATAGCCAGGACCTCTGGAAACACCATATATTTT | CASSIARTSGNTIYF
TRBJ1-1 | TRBV15 | many | . | TGTGCCACCAGCAGAGGGGTCGTGGCTGAAGCTTTCTTT | CATSRGVVAEAFF
TRBJ1-2 | TRBV29-1 | many | . | TGCAGCGTTGATCGGAGCCTGCCAGGGCGAGGTGGCTACACCTTC | CSVDRSLPGRGGYTF
TRBJ2-5 | TRBV2 | . | TRBD2 | TGTGCCAGCAGAGACGGGACTAGCGGGAGAGATACGCAGTACTTC | CASRDGTSGRDTQYF
TRBJ2-5 | TRBV6-5 | . | TRBD1 | TGTGCCAGCATGGTGGACAGGTCCTACGAGCAGAGGGAGACCCAGTACTTC | CASMVDRSYEQRETQYF
TRBJ2-5 | TRBV5-1 | many | TRBD2 | TGCGCCAGCAGCCGAACCAGGACTAGCGGACTCCAAGAGACCCAGTACTTC | CASSRTRTSGLQETQYF
TRBJ2-5 | TRBV5-1 | . | . | TGCGCCAGCAGCTTGGCCGGGGGGCGAGGAGGGACCCAGTACTTC | CASSLAGGRGGTQYF
TRBJ1-3 | TRBV12-3/TRBV12-4 | . | . | TGTGCCAGCAGTTTAAGCGGGAGGGGAACTGGAAACACCATATATTTT | CASSLSGRGTGNTIYF
TRBJ1-1 | TRBV12-3/TRBV12-4 | many | . | TGTGCCAGCAGTCCCCGGGACCGTAGTGAAGCTTTCTTT | CASSPRDRSEAFF
TRBJ1-4 | TRBV20-1 | many | . | TGCAGTGCTAAGAATGAAAAACTGTTTTTT | CSAKNEKLFF
TRBJ2-2 | TRBV5-1 | . | . | TGCGCCAGCAGCGCGGACAGTAGCACCGGGGAGCTGTTTTTT | CASSADSSTGELFF
TRBJ1-2 | TRBV11-1 | . | TRBD1 | TGTGCCAGCCCACCACCCCGGGACAGGGGGCTCTCTAACTATGGCTACACCTTC | CASPPPRDRGLSNYGYTF
TRBJ1-6 | TRBV20-1 | many | TRBD1 | TGCAGTGCGTGGACAGGGCCTGGGAATTCACCCCTCCACTTT | CSAWTGPGNSPLHF